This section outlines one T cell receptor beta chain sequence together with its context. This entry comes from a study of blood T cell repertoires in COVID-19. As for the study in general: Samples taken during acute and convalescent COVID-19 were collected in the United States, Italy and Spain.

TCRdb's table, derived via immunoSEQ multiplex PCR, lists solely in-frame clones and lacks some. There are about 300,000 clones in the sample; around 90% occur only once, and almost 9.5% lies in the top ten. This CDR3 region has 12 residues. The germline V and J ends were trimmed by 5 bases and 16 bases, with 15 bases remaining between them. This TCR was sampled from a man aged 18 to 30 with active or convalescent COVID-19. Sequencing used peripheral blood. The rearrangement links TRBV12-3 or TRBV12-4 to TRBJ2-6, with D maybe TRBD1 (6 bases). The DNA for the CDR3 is TGTGCCAGCAGTCCGACCAACGGACAGCTGACTTTC. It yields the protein CASSPTNGQLTF.